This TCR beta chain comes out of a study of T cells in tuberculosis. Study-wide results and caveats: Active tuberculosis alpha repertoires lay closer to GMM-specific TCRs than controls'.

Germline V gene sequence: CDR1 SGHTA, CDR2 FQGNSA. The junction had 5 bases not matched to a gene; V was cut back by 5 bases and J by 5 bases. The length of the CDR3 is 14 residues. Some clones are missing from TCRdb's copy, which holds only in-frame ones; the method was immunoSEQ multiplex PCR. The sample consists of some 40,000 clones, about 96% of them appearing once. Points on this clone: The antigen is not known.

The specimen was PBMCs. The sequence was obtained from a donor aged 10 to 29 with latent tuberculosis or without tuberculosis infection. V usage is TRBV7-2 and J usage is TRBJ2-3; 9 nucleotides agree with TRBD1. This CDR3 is CASSETGGKDTQYF. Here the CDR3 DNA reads TGTGCCAGCAGCGAGACAGGGGGTAAAGATACGCAGTATTTT.